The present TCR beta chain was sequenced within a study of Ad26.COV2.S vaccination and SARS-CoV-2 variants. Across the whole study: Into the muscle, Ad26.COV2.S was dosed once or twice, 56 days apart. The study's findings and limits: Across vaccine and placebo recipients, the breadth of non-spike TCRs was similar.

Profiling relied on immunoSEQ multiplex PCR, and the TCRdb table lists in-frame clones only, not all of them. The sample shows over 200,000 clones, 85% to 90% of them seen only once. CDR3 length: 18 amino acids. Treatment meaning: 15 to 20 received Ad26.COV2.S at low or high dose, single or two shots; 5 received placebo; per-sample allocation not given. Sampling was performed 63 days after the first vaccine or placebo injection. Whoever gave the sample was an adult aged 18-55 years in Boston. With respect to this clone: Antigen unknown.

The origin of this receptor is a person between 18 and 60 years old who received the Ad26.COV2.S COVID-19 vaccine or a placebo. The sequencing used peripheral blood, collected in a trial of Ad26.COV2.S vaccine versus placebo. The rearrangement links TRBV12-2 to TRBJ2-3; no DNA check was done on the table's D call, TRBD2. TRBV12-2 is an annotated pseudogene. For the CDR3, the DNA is TGTGCAAGTCGCTTAGGACTAGCGGGAGGGCAAAACACAGATACGCAGTATTTT. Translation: CASRLGLAGGQNTDTQYF.